The sequence of this T cell receptor (beta chain) was determined in a study of blood T cells in healthy people across ages (dated by TCRdb to 2013 to 2016). Regarding the complete study: In model experiments, roughly one uniquely barcoded TCR beta cDNA molecule per two T cells was captured by template switching. Age-related changes in TCR beta repertoire diversity were measured in the study by deep sequencing normalized with unique cDNA molecular identifiers. Four age groups were formed from the donors: young (average roughly 15 years), middle-aged (around 37), aged (about 62) and long-lived (roughly 81). To avoid experimental bias, donors of different ages were spread randomly across the sequencing lanes. Using the same blood draw, the study looked at two additional independent replicas of 1 million unique cDNA reads for two donors, one aged 18 to 29 and the other aged 80 or older.

Systemically healthy Caucasian individuals from Russia, over 30 in total and aged roughly 6 to 100 years, were included as donors. Around 10 milliliters of peripheral blood were collected from each donor into EDTA-treated Vacutainer tubes. Ficoll-Paque density-gradient centrifugation was used to isolate PBMCs, with at least 6 million obtained per sample. Total RNA was extracted from PBMCs with Trizol reagent, with at least 6 micrograms obtained per sample. The percentages of naive CD45RAhigh/CD27high T cells were determined by flow cytometry on a PBMC aliquot from every donor. A remark on this clonotype: Its specific antigen is unknown. Base qualities are missing; no much larger clone stands one base away.

Libraries came from 5' RACE. The run used an Illumina HiSeq 2500. A second PCR of about 6 to 11 cycles was performed with a sample-barcoded 5' primer and a J-beta primer mix. A template-switch 5' adaptor carrying 12 random nucleotides introduced a unique molecular identifier onto each TCR beta cDNA molecule. At least 2.5 million CDR3-containing paired-end reads were obtained from each sample. First-strand cDNA was synthesized from all RNA with the Mint cDNA synthesis kit, primed by a TRBC-specific oligonucleotide. After uracil-DNA glycosylase treatment, a first 18-cycle PCR used universal primers M1SS and BC2_uni_R on all cDNA. The published analysis was carried out like this. Normalization of each sample was performed by random selection of 1 million high-quality reads, each carrying a distinct molecular identifier. Instead of being binned into consensus sequences, reads with shared molecular identifiers were discarded. MiTCR, set to a Q25 quality threshold and the strictest error-elimination algorithm, was used for CDR3 identification, clonotype clustering and error correction. A nonparametric unseen species model using Euler transformation provided a lower-bound estimate of total TCR beta diversity. TCRdb trimmed the raw reads at Q25, called clones with MiXCR and kept productive beta chains. Each CDR3 protein gets just one entry, which takes the most common genes and DNA from the rows behind it. None of the V and J calls come from the authors' own analysis; TCRdb made them. This sample lists about 780,000 distinct CDR3 sequences; 46% were detected once. 15% to 20% of the sample goes to the ten largest clones.

Summary of the overall study and its limitations: The long-lived group showed more naive CD4+ T cells, fewer expanded clones and increased TCR diversity than the aged group, suggesting age selection. A strong correlation was found between observed TCR beta diversity and the percentage of naive T cells measured by flow cytometry. Because the CMV infection status of the donors was unknown, age-related changes in expanded clonotypes may potentially have been confounded. Estimates of total diversity based on one million sequenced T cells were considered lower bounds and underestimates. As age increased, observed TCR beta diversity per million T cells dropped in a roughly linear way, and a significant reduction was already evident by age 40. Because profiling used bulk unsorted PBMCs, naive and antigen-experienced compartments could not be compared conclusively.

CDR1 and CDR2, looked up from the germline V gene, are MDHEN and SYDVKM. Trimming removed 2 bases from V and 13 bases from J; the gene matches leave 12 bases unexplained. The CDR3 runs 15 residues from the cysteine to the phenylalanine. The sequence is cut down to CDR3 DNA, 45 bases in frame from base 1. The chain is encoded by TRBV28 joined to TRBJ2-1, and TRBD1 aligns with 9 junction nucleotides. The source of this sequence is a man aged 80 or over in good health. Source material: blood. The nucleotide sequence is TGTGCCAGCAGTTTACCACCCGGGACAGGGTATTTTCAGTTCTTC. The translation is CASSLPPGTGYFQFF.